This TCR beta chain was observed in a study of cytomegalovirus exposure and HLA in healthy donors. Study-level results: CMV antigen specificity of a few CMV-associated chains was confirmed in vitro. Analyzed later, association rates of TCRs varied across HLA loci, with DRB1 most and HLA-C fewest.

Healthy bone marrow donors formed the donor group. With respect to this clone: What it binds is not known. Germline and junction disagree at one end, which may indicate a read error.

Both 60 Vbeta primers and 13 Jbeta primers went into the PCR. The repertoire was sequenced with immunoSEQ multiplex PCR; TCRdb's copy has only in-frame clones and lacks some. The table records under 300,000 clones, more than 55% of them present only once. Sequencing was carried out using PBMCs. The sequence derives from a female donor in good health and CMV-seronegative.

The CDR3 sequence is CASSGGPGTGDSF. DNA for the CDR3: TGTGCCAGCAGCGGTGGCCCAGGAACCGGGGATAGCTTC. The chain carries TRBV6-5 and TRBJ2-7; D is possibly TRBD2 (5 bases). This CDR3 comprises 13 residues. Germline values: CDR1 MNHEY, CDR2 SVGAGI.